This T cell receptor beta chain was captured in a study of shared clonotypes between healthy human individuals. Study overall: Donor ages ranged 18 to 49 years: a couple of women, a few men.

Study-wide results and limits: Between a handful of donors, naive CD4 clonotypes were shared at a level of about 5%.

Points on this clone: Its target is unknown.

Germline lookup yields CDR1 LGHNA and CDR2 YNFKEQ. The CDR3 runs to 16 residues. With 0 bases removed from V and 8 bases from J, the gap between germline ends came to 19 bases. Sequenced by immunoSEQ multiplex PCR; TCRdb stores in-frame clones only, minus some. The table has more than 1 million clones, about 84% seen once. In the CD4+ fraction, cells were divided into CD45RA+ naive and CD45RA-negative memory subsets. The chain carries TRBV4-2 and TRBJ1-2, with unresolved D. What was sequenced was memory CD4+ T cells from PBMCs. Documented subset: CD45RA-negative fraction. The clonotype comes from a young man in good health. Some clones in this sample may be carry-over from other donors' samples. In nucleotides, the CDR3 is TGTGCCAGCAGCCAAGATGCTACGAGAACGTCTCGGGGCTACACCTTC. Translating it yields CASSQDATRTSRGYTF.